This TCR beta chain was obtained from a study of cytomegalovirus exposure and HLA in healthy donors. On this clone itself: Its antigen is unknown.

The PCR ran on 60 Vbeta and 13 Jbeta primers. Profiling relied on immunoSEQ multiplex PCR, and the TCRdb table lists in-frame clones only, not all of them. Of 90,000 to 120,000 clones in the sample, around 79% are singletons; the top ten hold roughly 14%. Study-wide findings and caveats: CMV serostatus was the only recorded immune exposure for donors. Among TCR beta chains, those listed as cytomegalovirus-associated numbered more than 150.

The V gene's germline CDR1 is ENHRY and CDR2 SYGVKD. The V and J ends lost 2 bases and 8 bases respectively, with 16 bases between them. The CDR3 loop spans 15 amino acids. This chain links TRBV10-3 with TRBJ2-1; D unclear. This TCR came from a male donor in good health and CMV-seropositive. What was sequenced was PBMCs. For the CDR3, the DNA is TGTGCCATCAGTGAGATAACCCGGCAGAGCGATGAGCAGTTCTTC. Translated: CAISEITRQSDEQFF.